Detailed here is one T cell receptor (beta chain). Its antigen is unidentified. The data are from a study of shared clonotypes between healthy human individuals. Whole-study results and caveats: Since donors were few, the genetic and exposure-history diversity represented was limited. Roughly 4.7% was the fraction of naive CD4 clonotypes found shared across four donors. Sequencing of the sorted subsets was shown by rarefaction to be incomplete despite large depth.

The germline V and J ends were trimmed by 6 bases and 7 bases, with 19 bases remaining between them. The CDR3 loop spans 15 amino acids. The germline V gene has CDR1 LNHNV and CDR2 YYDKDF (reference sequence). The assay was immunoSEQ multiplex PCR, and TCRdb's table has in-frame clones only and misses some. There are a few million clones in the sample; around 90% occur only once, and under 0.15% lies in the top ten. The source is a man between 18 and 35 years old in good health. The sequenced material came from naive CD4+ T cells sorted from blood. Indicated subset: CD45RA+ positively selected. This chain connects TRBV15 to TRBJ1-5; TRBD1 is a possible D gene (6 bases). The CDR3 spells CATRPDRTTVQPQHF. The CDR3, as DNA: TGTGCCACCAGACCCGACAGGACTACCGTCCAGCCCCAGCATTTT.